Reported below is one T cell receptor beta chain. Germline assignment: CDR1 SGHTA and CDR2 FQGTGA. The CDR3 is 16 residues long. Trimming cost V 0 bases and J 6 bases; bases outside gene matches: 0. These data come from a study of OX40 agonist ivuxolimab in advanced cancers. Libraries were prepared by immunoSEQ multiplex PCR; TCRdb keeps only in-frame clonotypes and omits some of them. The sample contains fewer than 70,000 clones, 75% to 95% of which appear only once. This TCR was sampled from an adult with an advanced solid tumor such as melanoma, head and neck, liver or kidney cancer. Sequenced here: CD4+ or CD8+ T cells sorted from blood, sampled in a trial of the OX40 agonist ivuxolimab. This chain joins TRBV7-3 and TRBJ2-1; 15 bases fit TRBD2. Here the CDR3 reads CASSLTGLAGGNEQFF. The CDR3 DNA reads as TGTGCCAGCAGCTTAACGGGACTAGCGGGAGGCAATGAGCAGTTCTTC.